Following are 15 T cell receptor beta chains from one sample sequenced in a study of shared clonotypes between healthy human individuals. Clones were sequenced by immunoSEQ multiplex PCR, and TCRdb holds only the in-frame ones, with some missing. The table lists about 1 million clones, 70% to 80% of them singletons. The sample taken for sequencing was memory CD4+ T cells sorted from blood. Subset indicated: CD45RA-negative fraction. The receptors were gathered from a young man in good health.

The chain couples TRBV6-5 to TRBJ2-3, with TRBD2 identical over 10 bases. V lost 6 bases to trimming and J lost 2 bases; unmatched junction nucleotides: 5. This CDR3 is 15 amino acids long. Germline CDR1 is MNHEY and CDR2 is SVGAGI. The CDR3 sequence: CASSLTSGHTDTQYF. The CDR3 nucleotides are TGTGCCAGCAGCTTGACTAGCGGGCACACAGATACGCAGTATTTT.

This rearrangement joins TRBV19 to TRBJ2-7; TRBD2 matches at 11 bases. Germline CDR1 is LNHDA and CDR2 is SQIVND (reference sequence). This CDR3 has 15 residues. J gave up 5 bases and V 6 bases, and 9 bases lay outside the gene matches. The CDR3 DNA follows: TGTGCCAGTAGGGTTTTTCTAGCGGGAGGCGACGAGCAGTACTTC. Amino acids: CASRVFLAGGDEQYF. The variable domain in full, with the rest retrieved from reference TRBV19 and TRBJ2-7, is DGGITQSPKYLFRKEGQNVTLSCEQNLNHDAMYWYRQDPGQGLRLIYYSQIVNDFQKGDIAEGYSVSREKKESFPLTVTSAQKNPTAFYLCASRVFLAGGDEQYFGPGTRLTVT.

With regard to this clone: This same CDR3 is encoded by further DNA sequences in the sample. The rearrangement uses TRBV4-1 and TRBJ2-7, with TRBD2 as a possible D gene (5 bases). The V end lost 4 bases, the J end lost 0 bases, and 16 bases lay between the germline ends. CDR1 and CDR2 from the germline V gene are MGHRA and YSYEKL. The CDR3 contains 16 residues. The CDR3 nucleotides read TGCGCCAGCAGCCCGAGGCTAGCAGAGGGCTCCTACGAGCAGTACTTC. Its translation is CASSPRLAEGSYEQYF.

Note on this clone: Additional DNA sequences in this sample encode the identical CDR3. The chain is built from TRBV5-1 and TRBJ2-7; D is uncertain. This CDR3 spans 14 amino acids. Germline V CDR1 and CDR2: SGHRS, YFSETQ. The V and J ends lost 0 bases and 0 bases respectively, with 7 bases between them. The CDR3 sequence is CASSLAPPSYEQYF. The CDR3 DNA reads TGCGCCAGCAGCTTGGCTCCTCCCTCCTACGAGCAGTACTTC.

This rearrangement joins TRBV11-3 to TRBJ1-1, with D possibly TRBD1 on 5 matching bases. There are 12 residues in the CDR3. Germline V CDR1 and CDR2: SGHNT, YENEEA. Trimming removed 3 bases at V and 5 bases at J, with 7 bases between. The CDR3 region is CASSFEGTEAFF. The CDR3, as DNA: TGTGCCAGCAGCTTTGAGGGGACTGAAGCTTTCTTT.

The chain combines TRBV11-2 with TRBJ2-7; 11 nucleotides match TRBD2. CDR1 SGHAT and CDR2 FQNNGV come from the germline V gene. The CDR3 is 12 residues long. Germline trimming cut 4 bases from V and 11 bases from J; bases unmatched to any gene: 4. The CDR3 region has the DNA TGTGCCAGCAGCTGGGGACTAGCGGAAAAGTACTTC. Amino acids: CASSWGLAEKYF.

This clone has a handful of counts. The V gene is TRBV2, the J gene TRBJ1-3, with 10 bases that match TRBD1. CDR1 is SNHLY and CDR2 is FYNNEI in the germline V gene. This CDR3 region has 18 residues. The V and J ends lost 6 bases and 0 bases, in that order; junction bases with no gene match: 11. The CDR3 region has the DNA TGTGCCAGCAGAGCCGGGACAGGGGTACGAAGCTCTGGAAACACCATATATTTT. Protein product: CASRAGTGVRSSGNTIYF.

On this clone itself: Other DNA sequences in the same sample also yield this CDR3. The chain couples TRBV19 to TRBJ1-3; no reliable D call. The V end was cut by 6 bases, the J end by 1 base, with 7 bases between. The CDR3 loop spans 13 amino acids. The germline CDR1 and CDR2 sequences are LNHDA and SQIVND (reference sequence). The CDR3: CASSSFSGNTIYF. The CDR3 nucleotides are TGTGCCAGTAGCTCGTTTTCTGGAAACACCATATATTTT. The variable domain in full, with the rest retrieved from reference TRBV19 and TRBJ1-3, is DGGITQSPKYLFRKEGQNVTLSCEQNLNHDAMYWYRQDPGQGLRLIYYSQIVNDFQKGDIAEGYSVSREKKESFPLTVTSAQKNPTAFYLCASSSFSGNTIYFGEGSWLTVV.

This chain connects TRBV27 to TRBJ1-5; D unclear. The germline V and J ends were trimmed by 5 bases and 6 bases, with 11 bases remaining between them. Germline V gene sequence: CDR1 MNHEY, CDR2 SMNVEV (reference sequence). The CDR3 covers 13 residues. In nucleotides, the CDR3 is TGTGCCAGCAGTATCTCCGACATTCAGCCCCAGCATTTT. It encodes CASSISDIQPQHF.

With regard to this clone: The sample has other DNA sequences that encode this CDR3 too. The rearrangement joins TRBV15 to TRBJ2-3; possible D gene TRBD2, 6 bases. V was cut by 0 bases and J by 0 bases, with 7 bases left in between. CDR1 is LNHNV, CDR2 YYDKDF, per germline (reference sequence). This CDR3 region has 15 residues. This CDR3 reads CATSRDTSSTDTQYF. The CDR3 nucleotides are TGTGCCACCAGCAGAGATACTAGCAGCACAGATACGCAGTATTTT.

The CDR3 region has the DNA TGTGCCAGCAGTGAACAGGGGGCTAGGGAAAATGAGCAGTTCTTC. It encodes CASSEQGARENEQFF. The chain links TRBV2 to TRBJ2-1; 8 positions agree with TRBD1. With 2 bases clipped from V and 7 bases from J, the junction kept 7 bases outside the gene matches. Germline V gene lookup returns CDR1 SNHLY and CDR2 FYNNEI. The CDR3 has 15 amino acids.

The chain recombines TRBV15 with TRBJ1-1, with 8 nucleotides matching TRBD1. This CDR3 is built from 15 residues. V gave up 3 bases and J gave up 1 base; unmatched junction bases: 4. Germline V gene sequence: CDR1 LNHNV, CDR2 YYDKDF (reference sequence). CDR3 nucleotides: TGTGCCACCAGCAGGGCTGGGACAGGGAACACTGAAGCTTTCTTT. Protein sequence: CATSRAGTGNTEAFF.

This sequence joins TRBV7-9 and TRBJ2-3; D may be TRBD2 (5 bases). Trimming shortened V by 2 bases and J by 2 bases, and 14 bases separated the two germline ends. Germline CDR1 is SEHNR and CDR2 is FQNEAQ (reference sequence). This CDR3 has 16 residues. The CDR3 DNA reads TGTGCCAGCAGCTTAAGAGCGGCTCCTCCCACAGATACGCAGTATTTT. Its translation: CASSLRAAPPTDTQYF.

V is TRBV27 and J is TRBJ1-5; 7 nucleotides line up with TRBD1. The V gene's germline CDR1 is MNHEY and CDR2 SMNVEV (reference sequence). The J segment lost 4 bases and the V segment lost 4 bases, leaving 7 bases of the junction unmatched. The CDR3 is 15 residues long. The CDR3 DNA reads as TGTGCCAGCAGTTCGTCCGGGACAGTGAATCAGCCCCAGCATTTT. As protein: CASSSSGTVNQPQHF.

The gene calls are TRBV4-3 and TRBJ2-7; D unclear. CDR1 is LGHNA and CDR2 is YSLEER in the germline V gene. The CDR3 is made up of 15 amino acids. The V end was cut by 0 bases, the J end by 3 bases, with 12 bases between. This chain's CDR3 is CASSQDNSNRYEQYF. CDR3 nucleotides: TGCGCCAGCAGCCAAGATAACAGCAACCGCTACGAGCAGTACTTC.